The next 27 T cell receptor beta chains were all read from a single sample in a study of T cell responses to AZD1222 COVID-19 vaccine. Sequencing was performed with immunoSEQ multiplex PCR; in TCRdb, only in-frame clones are kept and a portion is missing. In the table there are some 100,000 clones, 80% to 90% of which are singletons. The sequences come from peripheral blood, collected 28 days after the second AZD1222 dose. The receptor set was obtained from an adult who received the AZD1222 COVID-19 vaccine.

This clone was counted a single time. This CDR3 is CASIGTYGYTF. CDR3 DNA sequence: TGCGCCAGCATCGGGACATATGGCTACACCTTC. This chain connects TRBV10-2 to TRBJ1-2, with D perhaps TRBD1 (6 bases). The CDR3 sequence is 11 residues long. Trimming stripped 7 bases from V and 5 bases from J, with 8 bases between. Germline V gene sequence: CDR1 WSHSY, CDR2 SAAADI.

The CDR3 DNA reads TGTGCCTGGAGTGTAGTGGAGGTCTCTGGGGCCAACGTCCTGACTTTC. Residues: CAWSVVEVSGANVLTF. J is TRBJ2-6 and V is TRBV30, with D maybe TRBD2 (5 bases). The CDR3 covers 16 residues. V was pared by 0 bases and J by 0 bases, with 9 bases between. CDR1 and CDR2 from the germline V gene are GTSNPN and SVGIG (reference sequence). The whole variable domain, remainder taken from reference TRBV30 and TRBJ2-6, is SQTIHQWPATLVQPVGSPLSLECTVEGTSNPNLYWYRQAAGRGLQLLFYSVGIGQISSEVPQNLSASRPQDRQFILSSKKLLLSDSGFYLCAWSVVEVSGANVLTFGAGSRLTVL.

The V call is TRBV3-1 (or the pseudogene TRBV3-2), the J call TRBJ1-1; D is unresolved. Trimming took off 5 bases at V and 1 base at J, with 8 bases between the two ends. This CDR3 spans 13 amino acids. Germline V gene data show CDR1 as LGHDT and CDR2 as YNNKEL (reference sequence). The DNA of the CDR3 is TGTGCCAGCAGCGCGGACGGGAACACTGAAGCTTTCTTT. This encodes CASSADGNTEAFF.

This chain connects TRBV29-1 to TRBJ1-2; D possibly corresponds to TRBD1 (5 bases). The CDR3 consists of 13 residues. Germline V lookup: CDR1 SQVTM, CDR2 ANQGSEA. The DNA of the CDR3 is TGCAGTGGCGGGGGAGGTCCCCGGGGAGGCTACACCTTC. This gives the protein CSGGGGPRGGYTF.

This clone showed up just once. The chain combines TRBV7-3 with TRBJ2-1; tentative D call: TRBD2 (5 bases). The CDR3 has 13 amino acids. Between the trimmed V and J ends, which lost 5 bases and 8 bases, there was a span of 13 bases. Germline V CDR1 and CDR2: SGHTA, FQGTGA. The CDR3 loop reads CASSRTTRDEQFF. The CDR3 DNA reads TGTGCCAGCAGCAGAACTACTAGGGATGAGCAGTTCTTC.

The chain couples TRBV19 to TRBJ2-4, with no clear D. Germline assignment: CDR1 LNHDA and CDR2 SQIVND (reference sequence). Trimming pared 0 bases from V and 0 bases from J, leaving 12 bases between. The CDR3 totals 17 residues. The CDR3 sequence: CASSIDPPQRAKNIQYF. In DNA, the CDR3 is TGTGCCAGTAGTATAGATCCCCCCCAGAGAGCCAAAAACATTCAGTACTTC.

This rearrangement joins TRBV6-1 to TRBJ1-1; 7 bases match TRBD1. This CDR3 has 17 amino acids. Trimming took 0 bases from V and 8 from J; bases not matched to a gene: 15. Germline lookup yields CDR1 MNHNS and CDR2 SASEGT. CDR3 region: CASSEAQGGKFVREAFF. The CDR3 DNA sequence: TGTGCCAGCAGTGAAGCGCAGGGGGGTAAATTCGTTCGGGAAGCTTTCTTT.

The CDR3 loop is CASSQDGPGQGNYGYTF. As DNA, the CDR3 is TGCGCCAGCAGCCAAGATGGGCCGGGACAGGGGAACTATGGCTACACCTTC. The chain combines TRBV4-3 with TRBJ1-2, with 10 bases aligning to TRBD1. Germline V CDR1 and CDR2: LGHNA, YSLEER. Trimming at V came to 0 bases and at J to 2 bases, leaving 6 bases not matched to a gene. The length of the CDR3 is 17 residues.

The V and J genes are TRBV5-1 and TRBJ2-7; D unclear. The length of the CDR3 is 13 residues. Germline-derived CDR1 and CDR2 are SGHRS and YFSETQ. V was clipped by 4 bases and J by 3 bases, with 11 bases between them. The CDR3 protein is CASSPSTFYEQYF. The CDR3 region has the DNA TGCGCCAGCAGCCCGAGCACCTTCTACGAGCAGTACTTC.

The J gene is TRBJ2-3, the V gene TRBV12-3 or TRBV12-4, with D tentatively TRBD1 or TRBD2 (6 bases each). The CDR3 totals 13 residues. V lost 8 bases and J lost 4, with 13 bases in between. The CDR3 DNA reads as TGTGCCAGCGCGGGACACAGGGCAGATACGCAGTATTTT. Protein product: CASAGHRADTQYF.

DNA for the CDR3: TGTGCCAGCAGCGTAGCTGAAGCGGGGGCCAGCACTGAAGCTTTCTTT. Protein product: CASSVAEAGASTEAFF. The V gene is TRBV9, the J gene TRBJ1-1, with a tentative D call TRBD1 (6 bases). The CDR3 sequence is 16 residues long. V shed 0 bases and J shed 4 bases, with 16 bases lying between them. In germline, CDR1 is SGDLS, CDR2 YYNGEE. Based on the CDR3 plus reference TRBV9 and TRBJ1-1, the full variable domain is DSGVTQTPKHLITATGQRVTLRCSPRSGDLSVYWYQQSLDQGLQFLIQYYNGEERAKGNILERFSAQQFPDLHSELNLSSLELGDSALYFCASSVAEAGASTEAFFGQGTRLTVV.

In its sample, this clone was seen once. The CDR3 protein is CASSQESGANNQPQHF. In DNA form, the CDR3 reads TGTGCCAGCAGCCAAGAGAGCGGGGCGAATAATCAGCCCCAGCATTTT. This sequence joins TRBV4-2 and TRBJ1-5; TRBD1 is a possible D gene (5 bases). The CDR3 has 16 amino acids. The V end lost 0 bases, the J end lost 4 bases, and 13 bases lay between the germline ends. CDR1 LGHNA and CDR2 YNFKEQ come from the germline V gene.

The rearrangement links TRBV6-5 to TRBJ1-1; no definite D call. This CDR3 comprises 13 residues. CDR1 is MNHEY, CDR2 SVGAGI, per germline. V lost 0 bases, J lost 5 bases, and 7 bases lay in between. CDR3 amino acids: CASSYSGVTEAFF. The CDR3 DNA reads as TGTGCCAGCAGTTACTCGGGTGTTACTGAAGCTTTCTTT.

This chain connects TRBV18 to TRBJ2-7; 8 bases align to TRBD1. The V segment lost 2 bases and the J segment 4 bases; nucleotides outside the gene matches: 10. This CDR3 contains 16 residues. Germline V lookup: CDR1 KGHSH, CDR2 LQKENI. In nucleotides, the CDR3 is TGTGCCAGCTCACCAACAAAGACAGGGGATTGGTACGAGCAGTACTTC. This gives the protein CASSPTKTGDWYEQYF.

The chain has TRBV14 and TRBJ1-5; no clear D gene. This CDR3 contains 20 residues. Germline V CDR1 and CDR2: SGHDN, FVKESK. V shed 0 bases and J shed 0 bases, with 21 bases lying between them. The CDR3 coding sequence is TGTGCCAGCAGCCAAGATGCCTTGGGCCCCAGAGGATATAGCAATCAGCCCCAGCATTTT. Translated, it gives CASSQDALGPRGYSNQPQHF.

The chain joins TRBV11-3 to TRBJ2-2; D is undetermined. V was shortened by 5 bases and J by 5 bases, with 12 bases between the two germline ends. There are 14 residues in the CDR3. Germline lookup yields CDR1 SGHNT and CDR2 YENEEA. The CDR3 coding sequence is TGTGCCAGCAGCACCAGTGAACTTACCGGGGAGCTGTTTTTT. The encoded protein is CASSTSELTGELFF.

The rearrangement links TRBV30 to TRBJ2-2; 11 bases fit TRBD2. Germline CDR1 GTSNPN, CDR2 SVGIG (reference sequence). The V gene end was trimmed by 3 bases and the J gene end by 7 bases; junction bases not matched to a gene: 7. The CDR3 sequence is 15 residues long. CDR3 bases: TGTGCCTGGAGACTAGCGGGGGTCGATATCGGGGAGCTGTTTTTT. This translates into CAWRLAGVDIGELFF.

This clone appeared once. The chain links TRBV9 to TRBJ2-3; no reliable D call. The germline CDR1 and CDR2 sequences are SGDLS and YYNGEE. CDR3 size: 13 residues. V lost 3 bases to trimming and J lost 6 bases, with 11 bases between them. The chain's CDR3 is CASSALFSDTQYF. The CDR3 DNA sequence: TGTGCCAGCAGCGCGCTGTTCTCGGATACGCAGTATTTT.

The chain carries TRBV18 and TRBJ1-1, with D unresolved. V was cut by 2 bases and J by 1 base, with 17 bases left in between. CDR3 length: 17 amino acids. In germline, CDR1 is KGHSH, CDR2 LQKENI. In DNA, the CDR3 is TGTGCCAGCTCACCATCCGAACTAAGGGTAGCGAACACTGAAGCTTTCTTT. This translates into CASSPSELRVANTEAFF.

This clone showed up just a few times. The V gene is TRBV3-1 (or the pseudogene TRBV3-2), the J gene TRBJ2-7; unclear D gene. This CDR3 region has 11 residues. The V end was cut by 4 bases, the J end by 6 bases, with 7 bases between. The germline gives CDR1 LGHDT, CDR2 YNNKEL (reference sequence). The CDR3 DNA follows: TGTGCCAGCAGCCGGGCGGCCGAGCAGTACTTC. Protein: CASSRAAEQYF.

This clone was seen a single time. The genes are TRBV9 and TRBJ2-5, with D perhaps matching TRBD2 (5 bases). The CDR3 consists of 14 residues. V shed 4 bases and J shed 1 base, with 11 bases lying between them. The V gene's germline CDR1 is SGDLS and CDR2 YYNGEE. CDR3 coding DNA: TGTGCCAGCAGCCAATACAGCGGCCAAGAGACCCAGTACTTC. Its translation: CASSQYSGQETQYF. Complete variable domain (other parts from reference TRBV9 and TRBJ2-5): DSGVTQTPKHLITATGQRVTLRCSPRSGDLSVYWYQQSLDQGLQFLIQYYNGEERAKGNILERFSAQQFPDLHSELNLSSLELGDSALYFCASSQYSGQETQYFGPGTRLLVL.

The chain recombines TRBV5-1 with TRBJ1-1; TRBD1 matches 9 bases. The germline CDR1 and CDR2 sequences are SGHRS and YFSETQ. After removal of 4 bases from V and 7 bases from J, the junction contained 8 bases not matched to a gene. There are 14 residues in the CDR3. The CDR3 loop is CASSPHRQGDEAFF. The CDR3 region has the DNA TGCGCCAGCAGCCCCCATAGACAGGGGGATGAAGCTTTCTTT.

V gene TRBV7-9 combines with J gene TRBJ2-6, with 7 positions matching TRBD1. Per germline, CDR1 SEHNR and CDR2 FQNEAQ (reference sequence). The ends lost 4 bases at V and 0 bases at J; junction bases unmatched: 9. This CDR3 is 18 amino acids long. The DNA for the CDR3 is TGTGCCAGCAGCTCCCGGGACAGCGCCAGCTCTGGGGCCAACGTCCTGACTTTC. This encodes CASSSRDSASSGANVLTF.

The chain employs TRBV6-2 or TRBV6-3 and TRBJ2-5; D possibly corresponds to TRBD2 (5 bases). The V gene lost 5 bases and the J gene lost 5 bases, with 12 bases spanning the gap. CDR3 length: 13 residues. Germline values: CDR1 MNHEY, CDR2 SVGEGT. CDR3 bases: TGTGCCAGCAGTCAACCACGAGGGGAGACCCAGTACTTC. It codes for CASSQPRGETQYF.

The chain uses TRBV12-3 or TRBV12-4 and TRBJ1-4, with D uncertain. The V and J ends lost 1 base and 10 bases respectively, with 10 bases between them. The CDR3 is made up of 13 amino acids. CDR3 sequence (DNA): TGTGCCAGCAGTTTAGGGTATCGGGGAAAACTGTTTTTT. This encodes CASSLGYRGKLFF.

This chain connects TRBV29-1 to TRBJ1-2, with unresolved D. The CDR3 spans 12 residues. V lost 5 bases and J 4 bases, leaving 11 bases between the germline ends. Germline loops: CDR1 SQVTM, CDR2 ANQGSEA. The CDR3 spells CSVLTAIYGYTF. The CDR3, as DNA: TGCAGCGTTTTGACGGCGATCTATGGCTACACCTTC.

V usage is TRBV27 and J usage is TRBJ1-5; possibly TRBD1 for D (6 bases). The germline V gene encodes CDR1 MNHEY and CDR2 SMNVEV (reference sequence). CDR3 length equals 13 residues. The ends were cut back, 6 bases at V and 8 bases at J, with 14 bases in the middle. CDR3 sequence (DNA): TGTGCCAGCAGAAGACAGGTCCATGAGCCCCAGCATTTT. Protein: CASRRQVHEPQHF.